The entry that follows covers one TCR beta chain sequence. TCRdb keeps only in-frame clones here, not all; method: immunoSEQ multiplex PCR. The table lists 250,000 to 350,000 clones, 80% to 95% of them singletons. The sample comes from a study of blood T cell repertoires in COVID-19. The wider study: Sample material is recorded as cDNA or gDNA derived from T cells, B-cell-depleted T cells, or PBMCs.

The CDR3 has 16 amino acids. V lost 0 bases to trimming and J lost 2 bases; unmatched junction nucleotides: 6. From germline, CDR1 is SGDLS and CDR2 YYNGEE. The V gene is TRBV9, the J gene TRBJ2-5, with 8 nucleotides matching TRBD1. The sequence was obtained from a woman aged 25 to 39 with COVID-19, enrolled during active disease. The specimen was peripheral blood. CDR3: CASSVAQGGGQETQYF. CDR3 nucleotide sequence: TGTGCCAGCAGCGTAGCACAGGGGGGTGGTCAAGAGACCCAGTACTTC.